A selection of T cell receptor beta chains follows, all from one sample in a study of memory CD4+ T cells and cytomegalovirus serostatus. Data came from immunoSEQ multiplex PCR; TCRdb stores just in-frame clones and leaves some out. The sample carries about 64,000 clones, roughly three quarters recorded once. Sequenced: memory CD4+ T cells from blood. The receptor set was obtained from an adult in good health and CMV-seronegative. CDR3s include the opening cysteine and the closing phenylalanine or tryptophan. D genes are given only for firm matches. Not every row has a clone size; where given, it reads once, few, many or a size class.

j_gene,d_gene,abundance,v_gene,CDR3aa,CDR3nt
TRBJ2-4,.,.,TRBV29-1,CSVVDELAKNIQYF,TGCAGCGTTGTCGACGAGTTAGCCAAAAACATTCAGTACTTC
TRBJ2-7,.,.,TRBV11-1,CASSLSSYEQYF,TGTGCCAGCAGCCTTAGCTCCTACGAGCAGTACTTC
TRBJ2-2,.,few,TRBV2,CASSEVTQGELFF,TGTGCCAGCAGTGAAGTTACTCAGGGGGAGCTGTTTTTT
TRBJ2-1,.,once,TRBV7-3,CASSLPWEQFF,TGTGCCAGCAGCCTCCCGTGGGAGCAGTTCTTC
TRBJ2-7,.,.,TRBV30,CAWSRGALYEQYF,TGTGCCTGGAGCCGGGGGGCGTTGTACGAGCAGTACTTC
TRBJ1-1,.,.,TRBV10-3,CAVQGQNTEAFF,TGTGCCGTACAGGGCCAGAACACTGAAGCTTTCTTT
TRBJ1-2,.,.,TRBV27,CASSFRRGTSLHGYTF,TGTGCCAGCAGTTTCCGGAGGGGGACCTCTTTACATGGCTACACCTTC
TRBJ2-4,.,few,TRBV2,CASMGQLAKNIQYF,TGTGCCAGCATGGGGCAGTTAGCCAAAAACATTCAGTACTTC
TRBJ2-7,.,.,TRBV9,CASSVGGGPYEQYF,TGTGCCAGCAGCGTAGGGGGGGGCCCCTACGAGCAGTACTTC
TRBJ1-2,.,.,TRBV19,CASSMGQISYGYTF,TGTGCCAGTAGTATGGGTCAAATAAGCTATGGCTACACCTTC
TRBJ1-3,TRBD1,.,TRBV23-1,CASSQWGQALSGNTIYF,TGCGCCAGCAGTCAATGGGGACAGGCTCTTTCTGGAAACACCATATATTTT
TRBJ2-3,.,.,TRBV7-6,CASSWELDTQYF,TGTGCCAGCAGCTGGGAACTGGATACGCAGTATTTT
TRBJ1-2,TRBD1,.,TRBV5-1,CASSSGQGNGYTF,TGCGCCAGCAGCTCAGGACAGGGGAATGGCTACACCTTC
TRBJ1-2,TRBD1,.,TRBV27,CASKTGDTLYGYTF,TGTGCCAGCAAGACAGGGGACACTCTCTATGGCTACACCTTC
TRBJ1-1,.,many,TRBV11-3,CASSTNHGTEAFF,TGTGCCAGCAGCACCAATCACGGCACTGAAGCTTTCTTT
TRBJ1-2,.,many,TRBV27,CASSDTGNYGYTF,TGTGCCAGCAGTGATACAGGGAACTATGGCTACACCTTC
TRBJ2-4,.,.,TRBV30,CAWGDIAEVYF,TGTGCCTGGGGGGATATAGCGGAGGTGTACTTC
TRBJ1-1,TRBD1,once,TRBV7-6,CASSLVTGTEAFF,TGTGCCAGCAGCTTAGTGACAGGGACTGAAGCTTTCTTT
TRBJ1-1,TRBD1,.,TRBV7-9,CASSLGPGQGMNTEAFF,TGTGCCAGCAGCTTAGGGCCGGGACAGGGAATGAACACTGAAGCTTTCTTT
TRBJ1-1,.,.,TRBV6-6,CASSYAGRSEAFF,TGTGCCAGCAGTTACGCAGGACGAAGTGAAGCTTTCTTT
TRBJ2-5,TRBD1,.,TRBV4-3,CASSQDRTGGGETQYF,TGCGCCAGCAGCCAAGATAGGACAGGGGGTGGGGAGACCCAGTACTTC
TRBJ2-7,.,.,TRBV18,CASSPKEEQYF,TGTGCCAGCTCACCAAAGGAGGAGCAGTACTTC
TRBJ1-1,.,.,TRBV7-8,CASSLVINTEAFF,TGTGCCAGCAGCTTAGTGATTAACACTGAAGCTTTCTTT